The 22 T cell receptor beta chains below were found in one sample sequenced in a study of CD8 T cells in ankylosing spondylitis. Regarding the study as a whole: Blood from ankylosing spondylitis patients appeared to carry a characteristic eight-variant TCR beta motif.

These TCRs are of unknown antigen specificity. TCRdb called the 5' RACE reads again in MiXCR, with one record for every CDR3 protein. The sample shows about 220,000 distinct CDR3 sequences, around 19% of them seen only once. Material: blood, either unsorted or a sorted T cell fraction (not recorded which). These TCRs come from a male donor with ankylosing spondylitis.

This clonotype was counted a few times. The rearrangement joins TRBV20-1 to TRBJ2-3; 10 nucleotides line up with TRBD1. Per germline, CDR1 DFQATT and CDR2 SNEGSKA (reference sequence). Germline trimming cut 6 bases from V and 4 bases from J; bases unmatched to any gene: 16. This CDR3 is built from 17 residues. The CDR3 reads CSATGGQGIPEADTQYF. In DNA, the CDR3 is TGCAGTGCCACGGGGGGACAGGGGATTCCTGAGGCAGATACGCAGTATTTT.

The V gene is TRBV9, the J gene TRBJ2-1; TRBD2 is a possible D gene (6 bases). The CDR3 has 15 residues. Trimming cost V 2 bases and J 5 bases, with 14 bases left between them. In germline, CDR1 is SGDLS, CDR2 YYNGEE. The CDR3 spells CASSVGGGTHNEQFF. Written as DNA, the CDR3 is TGTGCCAGCAGCGTCGGGGGTGGGACCCACAATGAGCAGTTCTTC.

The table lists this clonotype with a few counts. CDR3 DNA: TGTGCCAGCACCAGACCTGGGACCGGGGAGCTGTTTTTT. Translated: CASTRPGTGELFF. The chain carries TRBV11-2 and TRBJ2-2; D is undetermined. V lost 7 bases to trimming and J lost 5 bases, with 11 bases between them. Per the germline V gene, CDR1 is SGHAT and CDR2 is FQNNGV. CDR3 length: 13 residues.

CDR3 region: CSVYTGKNTEAFF. Here the CDR3 DNA reads TGCAGCGTTTATACAGGCAAGAACACTGAAGCTTTCTTT. This chain connects TRBV29-1 to TRBJ1-1; a weak D match, TRBD1 (5 bases). The length of the CDR3 is 13 residues. CDR1 and CDR2 (germline): SQVTM, ANQGSEA. V shed 5 bases and J shed 1 base, with 11 bases lying between them.

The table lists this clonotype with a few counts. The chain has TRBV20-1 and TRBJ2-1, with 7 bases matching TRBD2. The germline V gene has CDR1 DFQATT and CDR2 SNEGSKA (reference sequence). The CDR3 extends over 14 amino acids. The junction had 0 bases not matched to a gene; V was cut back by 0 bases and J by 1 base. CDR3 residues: CSARDSGSYNEQFF. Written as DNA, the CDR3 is TGCAGTGCTAGAGATAGCGGGTCCTACAATGAGCAGTTCTTC.

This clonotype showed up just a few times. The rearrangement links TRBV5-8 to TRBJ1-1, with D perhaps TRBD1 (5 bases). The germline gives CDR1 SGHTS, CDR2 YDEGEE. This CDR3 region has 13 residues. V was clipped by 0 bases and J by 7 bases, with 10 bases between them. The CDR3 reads CASSLGGEIEAFF. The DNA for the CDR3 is TGTGCCAGCAGCTTGGGGGGGGAGATTGAAGCTTTCTTT. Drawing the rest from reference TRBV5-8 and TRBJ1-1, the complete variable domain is EAGVTQSPTHLIKTRGQQATLRCSPISGHTSVYWYQQALGLGLQFLLWYDEGEERNRGNFPPRFSGRQFPNYSSELNVNALELEDSALYLCASSLGGEIEAFFGQGTRLTVV.

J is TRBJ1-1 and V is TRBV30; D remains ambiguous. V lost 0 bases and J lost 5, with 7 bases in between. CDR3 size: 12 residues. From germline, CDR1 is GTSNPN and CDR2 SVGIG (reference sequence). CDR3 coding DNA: TGTGCCTGGAGTGTTTTAGGGACTGAAGCTTTCTTT. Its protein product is CAWSVLGTEAFF. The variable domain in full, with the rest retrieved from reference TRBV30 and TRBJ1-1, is SQTIHQWPATLVQPVGSPLSLECTVEGTSNPNLYWYRQAAGRGLQLLFYSVGIGQISSEVPQNLSASRPQDRQFILSSKKLLLSDSGFYLCAWSVLGTEAFFGQGTRLTVV.

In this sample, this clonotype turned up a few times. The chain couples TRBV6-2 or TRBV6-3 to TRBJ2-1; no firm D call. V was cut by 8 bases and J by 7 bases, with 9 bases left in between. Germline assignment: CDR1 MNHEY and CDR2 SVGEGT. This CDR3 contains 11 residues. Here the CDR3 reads CASGESNEQFF. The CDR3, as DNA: TGTGCCAGCGGGGAATCTAATGAGCAGTTCTTC.

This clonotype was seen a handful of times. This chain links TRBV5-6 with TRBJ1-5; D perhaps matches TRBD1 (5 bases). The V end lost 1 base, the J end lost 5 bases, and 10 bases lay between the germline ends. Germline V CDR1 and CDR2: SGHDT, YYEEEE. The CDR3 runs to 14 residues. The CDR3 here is CASSLRSGDQPQHF. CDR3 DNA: TGTGCCAGCAGCTTGAGATCGGGGGATCAGCCCCAGCATTTT.

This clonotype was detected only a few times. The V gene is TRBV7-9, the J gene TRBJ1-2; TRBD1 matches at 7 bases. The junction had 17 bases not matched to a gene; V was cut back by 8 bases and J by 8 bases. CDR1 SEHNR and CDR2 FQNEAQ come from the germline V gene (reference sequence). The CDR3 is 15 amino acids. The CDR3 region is CASLGEHRGLAGYTF. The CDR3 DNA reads TGTGCCAGCCTCGGAGAGCATAGGGGGCTGGCGGGCTACACCTTC.

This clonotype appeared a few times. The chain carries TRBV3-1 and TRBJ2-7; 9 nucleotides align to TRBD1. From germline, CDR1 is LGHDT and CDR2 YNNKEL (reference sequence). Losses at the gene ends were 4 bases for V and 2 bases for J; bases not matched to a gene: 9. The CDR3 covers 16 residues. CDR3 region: CASSPGSTGGPYEQYF. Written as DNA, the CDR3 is TGTGCCAGCAGCCCGGGATCGACAGGGGGACCCTACGAGCAGTACTTC.

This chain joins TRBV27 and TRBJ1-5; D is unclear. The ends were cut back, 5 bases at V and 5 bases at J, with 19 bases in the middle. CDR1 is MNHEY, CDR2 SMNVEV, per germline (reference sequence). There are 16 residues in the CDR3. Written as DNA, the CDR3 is TGTGCCAGCAGTCCTCGGGCTATCACTCCGGATCAGCCCCAGCATTTT. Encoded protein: CASSPRAITPDQPQHF.

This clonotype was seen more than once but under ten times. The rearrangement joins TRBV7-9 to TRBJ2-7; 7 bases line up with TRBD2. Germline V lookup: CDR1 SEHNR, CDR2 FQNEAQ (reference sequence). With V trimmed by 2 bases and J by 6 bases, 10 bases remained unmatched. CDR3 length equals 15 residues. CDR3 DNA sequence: TGTGCCAGCAGCTTACTCCTAGCGGCGCCAGGCGAGCAGTACTTC. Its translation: CASSLLLAAPGEQYF.

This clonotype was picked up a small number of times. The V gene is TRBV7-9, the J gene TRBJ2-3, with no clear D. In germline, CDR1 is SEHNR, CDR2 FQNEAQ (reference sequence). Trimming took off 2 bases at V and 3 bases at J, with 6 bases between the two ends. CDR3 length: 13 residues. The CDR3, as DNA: TGTGCCAGCAGCTTATGGGGAACAGATACGCAGTATTTT. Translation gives CASSLWGTDTQYF. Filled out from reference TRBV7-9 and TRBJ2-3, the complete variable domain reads DTGVSQNPRHKITKRGQNVTFRCDPISEHNRLYWYRQTLGQGPEFLTYFQNEAQLEKSRLLSDRFSAERPKGSFSTLEIQRTEQGDSAMYLCASSLWGTDTQYFGPGTRLTVL.

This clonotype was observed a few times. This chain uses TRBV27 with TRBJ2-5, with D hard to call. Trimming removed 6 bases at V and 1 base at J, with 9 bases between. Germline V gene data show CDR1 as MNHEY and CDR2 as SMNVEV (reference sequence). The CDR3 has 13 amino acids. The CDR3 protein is CASSRLTQETQYF. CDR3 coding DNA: TGTGCCAGCAGCCGCCTTACCCAAGAGACCCAGTACTTC.

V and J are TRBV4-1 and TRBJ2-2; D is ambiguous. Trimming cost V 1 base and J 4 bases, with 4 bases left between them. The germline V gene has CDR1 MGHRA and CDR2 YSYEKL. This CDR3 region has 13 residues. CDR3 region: CASSQVGTGELFF. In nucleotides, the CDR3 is TGCGCCAGCAGCCAAGTAGGCACCGGGGAGCTGTTTTTT.

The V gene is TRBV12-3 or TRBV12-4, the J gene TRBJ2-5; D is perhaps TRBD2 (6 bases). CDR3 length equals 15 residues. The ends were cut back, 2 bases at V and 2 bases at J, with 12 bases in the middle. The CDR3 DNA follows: TGTGCCAGCAGTTTAATCGAGACTAGACAAGAGACCCAGTACTTC. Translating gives CASSLIETRQETQYF.

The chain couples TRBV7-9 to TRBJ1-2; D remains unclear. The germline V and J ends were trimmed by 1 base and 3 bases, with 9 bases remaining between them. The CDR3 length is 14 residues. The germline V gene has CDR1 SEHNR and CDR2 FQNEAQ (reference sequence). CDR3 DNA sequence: TGTGCCAGCAGCTTAGTTCTGGCTGACTATGGCTACACCTTC. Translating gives CASSLVLADYGYTF.

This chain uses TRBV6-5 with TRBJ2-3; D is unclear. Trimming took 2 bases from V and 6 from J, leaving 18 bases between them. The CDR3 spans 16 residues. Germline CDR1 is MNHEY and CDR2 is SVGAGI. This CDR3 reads CASSYVVAPSRDTQYF. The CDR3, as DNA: TGTGCCAGCAGTTACGTCGTGGCCCCATCTAGGGATACGCAGTATTTT.

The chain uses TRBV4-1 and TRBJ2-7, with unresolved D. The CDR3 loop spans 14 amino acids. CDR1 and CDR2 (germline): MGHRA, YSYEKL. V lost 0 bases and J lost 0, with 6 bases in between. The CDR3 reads CASSQDPLSYEQYF. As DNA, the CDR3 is TGCGCCAGCAGCCAAGATCCGCTCTCCTACGAGCAGTACTTC.

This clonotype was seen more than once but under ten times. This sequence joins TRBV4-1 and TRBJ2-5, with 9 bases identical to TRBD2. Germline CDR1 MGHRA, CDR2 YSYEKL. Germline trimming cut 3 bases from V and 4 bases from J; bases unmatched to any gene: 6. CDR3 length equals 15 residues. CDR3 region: CASSHRDSGGETQYF. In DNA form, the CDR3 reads TGCGCCAGCAGCCATCGGGATAGCGGGGGAGAGACCCAGTACTTC.

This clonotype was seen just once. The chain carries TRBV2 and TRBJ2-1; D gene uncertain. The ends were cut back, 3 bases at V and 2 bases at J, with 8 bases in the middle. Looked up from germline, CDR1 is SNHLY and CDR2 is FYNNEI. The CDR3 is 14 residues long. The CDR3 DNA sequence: TGTGCCAGCAGTGATTGGAGCACCTACAATGAGCAGTTCTTC. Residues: CASSDWSTYNEQFF.